The present TCR beta chain was sequenced within a study of T cell clonality in common variable immunodeficiency. This table comes from immunoSEQ multiplex PCR, and its TCRdb copy is limited to in-frame clones, with some not included. The sample yields around 39,000 clones, without any singletons. Germline V gene data show CDR1 as SGHRS and CDR2 as YFSETQ. The CDR3 loop spans 13 amino acids. This clone was recorded at least ten times. The sequenced fragment ends 3 residues before the CDR3 boundary, so the rest is inferred from the germline J gene. The origin of this receptor is a person between 18 and 75 years old in good health. The material sequenced was peripheral blood mononuclear cells. The rearrangement joins TRBV5-1 to TRBJ1-2, with a tentative D call TRBD1 (6 bases). The part of the CDR3 DNA that was read is TGCGCCAGCAGCTTGGCCGGGCAGGGGCGC. The encoded protein is CASSLAGQGR. The full CDR3 reads CASSLAGQGRYTF.